This T cell receptor beta chain was found in a study of blood T cells in healthy people across ages. Points from the study as a whole: Any conclusive comparison of naive versus antigen-experienced cells was prevented by using unsorted PBMCs. Investigators viewed diversity estimates from one million T cells as underestimates, the study reported.

All donors came from Russia, were Caucasian and healthy, and spanned ages about 6 to 90. Germline V gene sequence: CDR1 LGHNA, CDR2 YNFKEQ. Trimming took off 1 base at V and 5 bases at J, with 9 bases between the two ends. The CDR3 consists of 13 residues. The second PCR ran about 6 to 12 cycles with a sample-barcoded 5' primer and J-beta primers. Each cDNA was tagged by a template-switch adaptor containing 12 random nucleotides. TCRdb recomputed calls from the 5' RACE reads with MiXCR, one row per CDR3 protein. Of approximately 800,000 distinct CDR3 sequences in the sample, roughly 60% were seen once. Note on this clonotype: Its specificity is unknown.

The V call is TRBV4-2, the J call TRBJ2-7; maybe TRBD2 (5 bases). The sample consisted of blood. This clonotype was sampled from a man aged 25 to 45 in good health. The CDR3 DNA reads TGTGCCAGCAGCCAAGGGACCGGGGACGAGCAGTACTTC. The encoded protein is CASSQGTGDEQYF.